This T cell receptor beta chain was observed in a study of cytomegalovirus exposure and HLA in healthy donors. Background on the study: Genotyping of 430 or so donors showed that 65% to 90% belonged to the Caucasian-associated ancestry cluster. Study conclusions and caveats: According to an earlier analysis, most TCR beta V segments yielded productive rearrangements about 87% or about 30% of the time.

Each of the donors was a healthy bone marrow donor. Trimming took 4 bases from V and 4 from J, leaving 11 bases between them. This CDR3 has 14 residues. Germline CDR1 and CDR2: SGHAT and FQNNGV. This clone turned up a few times. The antigen remains unidentified. PCR used 60 Vbeta primers and 13 Jbeta primers. TCRdb's copy holds only in-frame clones and misses some; the assay was immunoSEQ multiplex PCR. The sample records roughly 110,000 clones, about 64% being singletons. Sequenced input: PBMCs. The rearrangement joins TRBV11-2 to TRBJ1-3, with D perhaps matching TRBD1 (6 bases). The origin of this receptor is a man between 18 and 29 years old in good health and CMV-seropositive. CDR3 loop: CASSSRGPGNTIYF. The CDR3 nucleotides are TGTGCCAGCAGCTCCAGGGGACCGGGAAACACCATATATTTT.